This T cell receptor beta chain came from a study of T cell responses to AZD1222 COVID-19 vaccine. Sequenced by immunoSEQ multiplex PCR; TCRdb stores in-frame clones only, minus some. The top ten clones hold approximately 2.9% of a sample with 120,000 to 150,000 clones, 80% to 95% of them seen once. The ends were cut back, 6 bases at V and 4 bases at J, with 18 bases in the middle. Looked up from germline, CDR1 is LNHDA and CDR2 is SQIVND (reference sequence). The CDR3 covers 16 residues. This chain links TRBV19 with TRBJ1-4, with a possible D match to TRBD1 (6 bases). The input for sequencing was peripheral blood, taken on day 0 of MenACWY control vaccination. The clonotype originates from an adult in good health. The DNA of the CDR3 is TGTGCCAGTAGCCCCCGGGGGGGCCGGGGTAATGAAAAACTGTTTTTT. Its translation: CASSPRGGRGNEKLFF.